Below, one T cell receptor beta chain is given with its context. Its specificity is unknown. Sequenced by immunoSEQ multiplex PCR; TCRdb stores in-frame clones only, minus some. The sample consists of around 90,000 clones, 94% of them appearing once. Trimming shortened V by 7 bases and J by 8 bases, and 17 bases separated the two germline ends. The CDR3 consists of 13 residues. Germline V gene sequence: CDR1 MDHEN, CDR2 SYDVKM. This sample was included in a study of graft-versus-host responses after intestinal transplantation. Study in general: Each of the recipients got a multivisceral, liver-intestinal, or isolated intestinal transplant.

The input for sequencing was unstimulated CD4+ T cells sorted from spleen or lymph node cells, taken before transplant. The TCR comes from a human donor who was the organ donor for an intestinal transplant. The chain links TRBV28 to TRBJ1-1; D might be TRBD1 (6 bases). The CDR3 is CASTETKTGEAFF. The CDR3 nucleotides are TGTGCCAGCACCGAGACGAAGACAGGAGAAGCTTTCTTT.